Listed below are T cell receptor beta chains from one sample, sequenced in a study of T cell repertoires in cytomegalovirus infection. TCRdb analysed the reads with MiXCR anew, one entry per CDR3 protein. This table has fewer than 300,000 distinct CDR3 sequences, roughly a quarter appearing once. The sequenced sample consisted of PBMCs. The receptors stem from a human donor in good health (CMV status not recorded). Some clones in this sample may be carry-over from other donors' samples. Both conserved end residues are part of each CDR3. Each record gives: clone size, V gene, D gene, J gene, CDR3 DNA, CDR3 protein. The D gene is left open where the match is weak. Expanded clones are given a class, and other clones once, few, many or no size at all.

many	TRBV7-6	TRBD2	TRBJ2-5	TGTGCCAGCAGCCTCGGGACTAGCGGGGTCCTACAAGAGACCCAGTACTTC	CASSLGTSGVLQETQYF
few	TRBV15	-	TRBJ1-4	TGTGCCACCAGCAGAGATCGCTTTAGCGTGTTTTTT	CATSRDRFSVFF
-	TRBV20-1	-	TRBJ2-2	TGCAGTGCCCGAGGGGCACCGAGCGGGGAGCTGTTTTTT	CSARGAPSGELFF
few	TRBV10-3	TRBD2	TRBJ2-7	TGTGCCATCAGTGCAAAAACTAGCGGTACCTACGAGCAGTACTTC	CAISAKTSGTYEQYF
-	TRBV5-1	-	TRBJ1-2	TGCGCCAGCAGCTTGGGAAACAGGGTATGGGGCTACACCTTC	CASSLGNRVWGYTF
few	TRBV4-1	-	TRBJ1-1	TGCGCCAGCAGCCAAGATTTAGCGACTGAAGCTTTCTTT	CASSQDLATEAFF
-	TRBV4-3	TRBD1	TRBJ1-1	TGCGCCAGCAGCCAAGAGGGACAGGGGACCATAGCTTTCTTT	CASSQEGQGTIAFF
-	TRBV20-1	TRBD1	TRBJ2-7	TGCAGTACTCTCGGACAGGGGGGCCCCGAGCAGTACTTC	CSTLGQGGPEQYF
-	TRBV7-9	TRBD1	TRBJ1-6	TGTGCCAGCAGCGCCGCTACCGGGACAGGGCGCTCACCCCTCCACTTT	CASSAATGTGRSPLHF
-	TRBV6-5	-	TRBJ1-3	TGTGCCAGCAGTTCCCGAGGAGGGGATGCTTCTGGAAACACCATATATTTT	CASSSRGGDASGNTIYF
many	TRBV6-1	TRBD2	TRBJ2-1	TGTGCCAGCGTTGGGGGGGTCTCCTACAATGAGCAGTTCTTC	CASVGGVSYNEQFF
many	TRBV7-2	-	TRBJ2-7	TGTGCCAGCAGCCGGACGGCCTACGAGCAGTACTTC	CASSRTAYEQYF
-	TRBV28	-	TRBJ2-1	TGTGCCAGCCGGCGAGACGAGTACAATGAGCAGTTCTTC	CASRRDEYNEQFF
few	TRBV7-9	-	TRBJ1-2	TGTGCCAGCAGCTTTGCCGCTCTCCGGGGCTACACCTTC	CASSFAALRGYTF
-	TRBV25-1	-	TRBJ2-3	TGTGCCAGCAGCAACCTATTTCTCACAGATACGCAGTATTTT	CASSNLFLTDTQYF
-	TRBV27	TRBD2	TRBJ2-3	TGTGCCAGCAAACCGGGGGGGCCTAGCACAGATACGCAGTATTTT	CASKPGGPSTDTQYF
-	TRBV7-3	TRBD1	TRBJ1-1	TGTGCCAGCAGTTTAAGGGACAGCACCACTGAAGCTTTCTTT	CASSLRDSTTEAFF
-	TRBV9	TRBD1	TRBJ2-2	TGTGCCAGCAGCGACCCGGGACAGGGAGGCACCGGGGAGCTGTTTTTT	CASSDPGQGGTGELFF